The entry below describes one TCR beta chain. Its antigen is not known. This entry comes from a study of cytomegalovirus exposure and HLA in healthy donors. Study-wide results and limits: Later analysis associated a missense DCLRE1C variant with TCR beta V- and J-gene trimming.

Germline loops: CDR1 SGHTA, CDR2 FQGNSA. The CDR3 totals 19 residues. The V segment lost 6 bases and the J segment 0 bases; nucleotides outside the gene matches: 13. The primer mix had 60 Vbeta and 13 Jbeta primers. The table came from immunoSEQ multiplex PCR; TCRdb's copy has only in-frame clones and leaves some out. The sample has 99,000 or so clones, roughly 75% seen once. Sequenced: PBMCs. The clonotype originates from a woman between 40 and 50 years old in good health and CMV-seronegative. V and J are TRBV7-2 and TRBJ2-1; 11 bases fit TRBD2. The CDR3, as DNA: TGTGCCAGCAGGCCCCGGGGGCTAGCGGGAGGAAGCTCCTACAATGAGCAGTTCTTC. Residues: CASRPRGLAGGSSYNEQFF.